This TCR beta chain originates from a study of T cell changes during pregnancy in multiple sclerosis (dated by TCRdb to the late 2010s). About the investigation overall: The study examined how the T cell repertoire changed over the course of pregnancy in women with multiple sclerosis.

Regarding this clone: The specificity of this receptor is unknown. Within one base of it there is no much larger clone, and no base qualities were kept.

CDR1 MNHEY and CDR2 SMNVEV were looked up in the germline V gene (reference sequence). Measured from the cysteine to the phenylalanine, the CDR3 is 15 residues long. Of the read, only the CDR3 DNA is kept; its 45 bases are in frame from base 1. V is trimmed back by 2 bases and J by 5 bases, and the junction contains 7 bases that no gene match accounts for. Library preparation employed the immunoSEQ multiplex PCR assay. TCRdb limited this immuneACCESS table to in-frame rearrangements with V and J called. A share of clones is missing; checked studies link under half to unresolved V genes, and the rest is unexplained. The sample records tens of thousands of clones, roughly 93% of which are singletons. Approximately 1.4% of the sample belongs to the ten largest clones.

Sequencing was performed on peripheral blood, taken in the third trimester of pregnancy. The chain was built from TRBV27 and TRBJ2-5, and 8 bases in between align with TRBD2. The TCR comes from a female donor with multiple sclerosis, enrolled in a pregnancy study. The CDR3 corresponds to CASSLIRTSRETQYF. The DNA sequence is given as TGTGCCAGCAGTTTAATCCGGACTAGCCGGGAGACCCAGTACTTC.